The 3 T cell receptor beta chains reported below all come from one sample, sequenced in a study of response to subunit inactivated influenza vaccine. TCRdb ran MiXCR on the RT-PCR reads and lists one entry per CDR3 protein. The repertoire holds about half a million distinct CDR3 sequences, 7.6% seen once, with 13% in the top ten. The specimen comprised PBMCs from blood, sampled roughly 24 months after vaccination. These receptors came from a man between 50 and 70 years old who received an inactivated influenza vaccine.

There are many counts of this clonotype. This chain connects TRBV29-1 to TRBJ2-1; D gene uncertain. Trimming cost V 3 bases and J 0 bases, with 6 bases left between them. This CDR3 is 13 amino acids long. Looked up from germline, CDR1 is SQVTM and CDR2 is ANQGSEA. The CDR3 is CSVDSYSYNEQFF. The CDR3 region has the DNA TGCAGCGTTGACTCATACTCCTACAATGAGCAGTTCTTC.

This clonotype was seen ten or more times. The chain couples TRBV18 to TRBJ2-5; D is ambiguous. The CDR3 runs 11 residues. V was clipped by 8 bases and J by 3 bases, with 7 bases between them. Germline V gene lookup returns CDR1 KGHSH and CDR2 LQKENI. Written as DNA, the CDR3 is TGTGCCAGCAGCCCAGAAGAGACCCAGTACTTC. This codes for CASSPEETQYF.

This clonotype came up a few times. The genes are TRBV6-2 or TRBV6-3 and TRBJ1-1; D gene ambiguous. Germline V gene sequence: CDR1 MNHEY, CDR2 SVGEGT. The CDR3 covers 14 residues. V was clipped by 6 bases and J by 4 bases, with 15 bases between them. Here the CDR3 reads CASRSTRVGTEAFF. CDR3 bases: TGTGCCAGCAGATCTACGAGGGTCGGCACTGAAGCTTTCTTT.